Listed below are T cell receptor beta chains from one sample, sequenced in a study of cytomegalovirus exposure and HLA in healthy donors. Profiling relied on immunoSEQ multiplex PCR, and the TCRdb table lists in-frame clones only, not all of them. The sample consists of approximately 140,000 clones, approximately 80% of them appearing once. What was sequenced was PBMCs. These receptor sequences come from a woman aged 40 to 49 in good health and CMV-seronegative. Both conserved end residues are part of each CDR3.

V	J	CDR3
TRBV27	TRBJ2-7	CASSPSGSLSYEQYF
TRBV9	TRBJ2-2	CASSVALNTGELFF
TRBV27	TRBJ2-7	CASGVLDSSYEQYF
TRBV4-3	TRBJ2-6	CASSQDFNSGANVLTF
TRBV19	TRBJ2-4	CASSSSMKNIQYF
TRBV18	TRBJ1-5	CASSLYQRQPQHF
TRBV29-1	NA	CSVGAGGPTDTQHF
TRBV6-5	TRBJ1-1	CASSYGQGIGEAFF
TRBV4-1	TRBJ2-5	CASSQDGARLAQQRETQYF
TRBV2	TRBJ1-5	CASSDGQGLFLSNQPQHF
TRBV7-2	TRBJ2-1	CASSLYGEQFF
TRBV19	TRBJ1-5	CASTRVYEDQPQHF
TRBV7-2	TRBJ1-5	CASSLSQRRLNQPQHF
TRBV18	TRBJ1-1	CASSPGQRSTEAFF
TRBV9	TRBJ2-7	CASSPSGAGFYEQYF
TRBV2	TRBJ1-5	CASTWGRTGQPQHF
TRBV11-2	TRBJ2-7	CASSLFTAYEQYF
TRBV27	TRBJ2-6	CASSYGDSSGANVLTF
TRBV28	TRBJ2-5	CASSFEGTGYF
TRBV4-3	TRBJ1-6	CASSPLFSYNSPLHF
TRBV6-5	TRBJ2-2	CASSGTGPPGELFF
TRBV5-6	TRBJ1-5	CASSLMYGNQPQHF
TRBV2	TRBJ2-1	CASAYRVSYNEQFF
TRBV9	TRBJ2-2	CASSVSGTEGTGELFF
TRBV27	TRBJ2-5	CASSPLGATQYF
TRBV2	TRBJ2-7	CASRRVPSYEQYF
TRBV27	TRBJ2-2	CASSFLAVPTGELFF
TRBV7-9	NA	CASIGGVAGSYEQYF
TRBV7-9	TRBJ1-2	CSSYNGGGYTF